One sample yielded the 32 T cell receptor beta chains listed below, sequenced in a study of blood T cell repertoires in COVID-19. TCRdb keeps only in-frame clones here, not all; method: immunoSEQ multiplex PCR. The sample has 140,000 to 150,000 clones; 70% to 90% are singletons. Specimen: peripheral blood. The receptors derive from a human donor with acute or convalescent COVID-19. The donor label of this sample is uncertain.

CDR3 nucleotide sequence: TGTGCCAGCAGTCTGAAGGGCAGGGGCTGGTACAATGAGCAGTTCTTC. It is translated as CASSLKGRGWYNEQFF. The rearrangement links TRBV27 to TRBJ2-1, with D tentatively TRBD1 (6 bases). V lost 5 bases and J 4 bases, leaving 18 bases between the germline ends. Germline assignment: CDR1 MNHEY and CDR2 SMNVEV (reference sequence). CDR3 length: 16 amino acids.

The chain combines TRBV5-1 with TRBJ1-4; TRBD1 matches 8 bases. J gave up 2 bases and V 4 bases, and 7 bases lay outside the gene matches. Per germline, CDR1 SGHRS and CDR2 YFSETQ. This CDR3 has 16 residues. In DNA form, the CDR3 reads TGCGCCAGCAGCCTTACCCGACAGGGGACTAATGAAAAACTGTTTTTT. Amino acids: CASSLTRQGTNEKLFF. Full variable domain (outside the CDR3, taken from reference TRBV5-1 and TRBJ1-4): KAGVTQTPRYLIKTRGQQVTLSCSPISGHRSVSWYQQTPGQGLQFLFEYFSETQRNKGNFPGRFSGRQFSNSRSEMNVSTLELGDSALYLCASSLTRQGTNEKLFFGSGTQLSVL.

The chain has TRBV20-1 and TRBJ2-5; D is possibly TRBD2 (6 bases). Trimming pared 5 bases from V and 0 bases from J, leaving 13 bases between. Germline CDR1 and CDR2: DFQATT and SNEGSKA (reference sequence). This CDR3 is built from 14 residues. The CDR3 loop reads CSARGDWDQETQYF. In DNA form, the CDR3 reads TGCAGTGCTCGTGGGGACTGGGACCAAGAGACCCAGTACTTC.

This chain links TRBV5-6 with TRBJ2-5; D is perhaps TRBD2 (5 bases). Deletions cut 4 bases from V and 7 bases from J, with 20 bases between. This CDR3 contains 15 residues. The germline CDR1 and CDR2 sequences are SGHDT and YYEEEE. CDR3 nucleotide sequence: TGTGCCAGCAGCCCGAGACTAACCCGCCTTGGGACCCAGTACTTC. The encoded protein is CASSPRLTRLGTQYF.

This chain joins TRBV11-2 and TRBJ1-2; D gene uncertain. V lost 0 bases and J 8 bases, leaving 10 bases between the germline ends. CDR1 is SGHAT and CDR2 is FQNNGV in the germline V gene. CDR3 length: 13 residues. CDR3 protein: CASSLDSMRGYTF. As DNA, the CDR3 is TGTGCCAGCAGCTTAGATTCCATGCGGGGCTACACCTTC.

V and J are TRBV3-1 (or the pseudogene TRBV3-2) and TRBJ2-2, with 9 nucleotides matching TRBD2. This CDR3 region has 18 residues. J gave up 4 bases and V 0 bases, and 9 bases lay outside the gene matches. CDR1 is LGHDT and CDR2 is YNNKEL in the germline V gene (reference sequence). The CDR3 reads CASSQDRRLAAVTGELFF. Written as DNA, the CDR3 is TGTGCCAGCAGCCAAGATCGGCGACTAGCGGCTGTCACCGGGGAGCTGTTTTTT.

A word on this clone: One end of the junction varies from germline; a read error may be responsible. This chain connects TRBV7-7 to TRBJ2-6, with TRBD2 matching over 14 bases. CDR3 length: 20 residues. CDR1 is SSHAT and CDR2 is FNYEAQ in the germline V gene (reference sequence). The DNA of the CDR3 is TGTGCTAGCAGCTATATACGGACTAGCGGGGGGCGCTCTGGGGCCAACGTCCTGACTTTC. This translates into CASSYIRTSGGRSGANVLTF.

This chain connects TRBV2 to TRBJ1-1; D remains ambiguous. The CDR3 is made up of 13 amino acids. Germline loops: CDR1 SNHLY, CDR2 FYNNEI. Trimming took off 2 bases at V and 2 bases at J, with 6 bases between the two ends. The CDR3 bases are TGTGCCAGCAGTGAATCAGGAAACACTGAAGCTTTCTTT. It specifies CASSESGNTEAFF.

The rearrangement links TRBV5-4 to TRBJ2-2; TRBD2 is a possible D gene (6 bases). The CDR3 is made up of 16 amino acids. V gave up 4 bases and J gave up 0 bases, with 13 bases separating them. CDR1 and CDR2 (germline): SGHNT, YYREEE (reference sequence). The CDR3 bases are TGTGCCAGCAGCAGGGGCGGCGGGACGAACACCGGGGAGCTGTTTTTT. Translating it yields CASSRGGGTNTGELFF.

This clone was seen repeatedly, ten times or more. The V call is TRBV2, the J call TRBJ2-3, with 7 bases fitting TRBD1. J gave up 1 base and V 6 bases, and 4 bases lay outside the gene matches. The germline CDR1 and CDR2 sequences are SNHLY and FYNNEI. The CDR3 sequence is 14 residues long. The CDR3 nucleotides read TGTGCCAGCAGGATCGGGACAGGCACAGATACGCAGTATTTT. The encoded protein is CASRIGTGTDTQYF.

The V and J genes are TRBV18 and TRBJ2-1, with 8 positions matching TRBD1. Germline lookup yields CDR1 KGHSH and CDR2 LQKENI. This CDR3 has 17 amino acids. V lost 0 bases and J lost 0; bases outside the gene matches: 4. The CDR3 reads CASSPPWTGSSYNEQFF. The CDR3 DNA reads TGTGCCAGCTCACCACCGTGGACAGGGAGCTCCTACAATGAGCAGTTCTTC.

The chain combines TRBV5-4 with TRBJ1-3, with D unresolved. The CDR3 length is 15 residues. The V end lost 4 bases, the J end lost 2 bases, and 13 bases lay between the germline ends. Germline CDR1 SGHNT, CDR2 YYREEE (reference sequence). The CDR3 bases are TGTGCCAGCAGCGGCCTAGGATGGGCTGGAAACACCATATATTTT. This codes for CASSGLGWAGNTIYF.

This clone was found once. In nucleotides, the CDR3 is TGTGCCTGGGACCCGGTGGGGGGGAATTCACCCCTCCACTTT. Residues: CAWDPVGGNSPLHF. J is TRBJ1-6 and V is TRBV30, with D possibly TRBD1 on 5 matching bases. Germline assignment: CDR1 GTSNPN and CDR2 SVGIG (reference sequence). The CDR3 runs to 14 residues. Trimming removed 5 bases from V and 7 bases from J, with 15 bases in between.

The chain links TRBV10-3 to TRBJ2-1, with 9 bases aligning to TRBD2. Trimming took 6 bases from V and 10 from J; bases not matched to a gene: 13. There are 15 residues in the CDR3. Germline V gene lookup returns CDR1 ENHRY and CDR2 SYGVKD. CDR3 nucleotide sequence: TGTGCCATCAGGCCTAGCGGGAAGGGGGAGGGGGAGCAGTTCTTC. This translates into CAIRPSGKGEGEQFF.

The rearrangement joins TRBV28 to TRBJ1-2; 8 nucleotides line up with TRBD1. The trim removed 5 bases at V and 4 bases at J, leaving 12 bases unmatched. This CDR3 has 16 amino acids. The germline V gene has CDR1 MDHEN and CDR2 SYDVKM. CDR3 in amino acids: CASSPAPTGGIYGYTF. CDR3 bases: TGTGCCAGCAGTCCCGCGCCTACAGGGGGGATCTATGGCTACACCTTC.

In nucleotides, the CDR3 is TGTGCCAGCAGTTTTAGCGGGGGTACCGGGGAGACCCAGTACTTC. As protein: CASSFSGGTGETQYF. The J gene is TRBJ2-5, the V gene TRBV6-6, with TRBD2 identical over 9 bases. This CDR3 is 15 amino acids long. Trimming cost V 4 bases and J 5 bases; bases outside gene matches: 8. CDR1 is MNHNY and CDR2 is SVGAGI in the germline V gene (reference sequence).

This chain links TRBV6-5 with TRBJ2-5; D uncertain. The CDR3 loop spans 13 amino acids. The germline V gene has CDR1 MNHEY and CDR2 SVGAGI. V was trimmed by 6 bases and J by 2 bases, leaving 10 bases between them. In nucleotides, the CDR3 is TGTGCCAGCAGAGACATGGATCAAGAGACCCAGTACTTC. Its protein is CASRDMDQETQYF.

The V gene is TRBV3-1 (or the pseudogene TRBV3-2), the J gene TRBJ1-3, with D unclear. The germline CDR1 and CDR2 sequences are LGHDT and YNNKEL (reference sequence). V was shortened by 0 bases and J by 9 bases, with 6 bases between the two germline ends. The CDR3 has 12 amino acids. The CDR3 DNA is TGTGCCAGCAGCCAAGACAGAGGCACCATATATTTT. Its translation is CASSQDRGTIYF.

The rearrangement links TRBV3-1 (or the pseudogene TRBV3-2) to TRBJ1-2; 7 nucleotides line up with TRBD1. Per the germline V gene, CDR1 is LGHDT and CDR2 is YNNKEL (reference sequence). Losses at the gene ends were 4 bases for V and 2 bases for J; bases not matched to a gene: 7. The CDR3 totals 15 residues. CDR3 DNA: TGTGCCAGCAGCCTTAAGACAGGGCTCAACTATGGCTACACCTTC. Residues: CASSLKTGLNYGYTF.

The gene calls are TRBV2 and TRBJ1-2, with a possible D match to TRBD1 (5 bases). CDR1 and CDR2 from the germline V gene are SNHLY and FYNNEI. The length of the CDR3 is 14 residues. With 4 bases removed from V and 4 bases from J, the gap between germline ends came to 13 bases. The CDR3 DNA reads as TGTGCCAGCAGTGGTCAGGGTCAAGTCTATGGCTACACCTTC. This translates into CASSGQGQVYGYTF. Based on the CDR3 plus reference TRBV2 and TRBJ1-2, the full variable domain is EPEVTQTPSHQVTQMGQEVILRCVPISNHLYFYWYRQILGQKVEFLVSFYNNEISEKSEIFDDQFSVERPDGSNFTLKIRSTKLEDSAMYFCASSGQGQVYGYTFGSGTRLTVV.

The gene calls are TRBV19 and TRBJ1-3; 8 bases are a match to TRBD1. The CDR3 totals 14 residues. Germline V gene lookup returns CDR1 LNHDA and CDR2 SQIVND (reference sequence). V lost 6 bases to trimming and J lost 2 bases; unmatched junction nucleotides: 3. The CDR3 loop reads CASSPTGAGNTIYF. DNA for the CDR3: TGTGCCAGTAGCCCGACAGGGGCTGGAAACACCATATATTTT.

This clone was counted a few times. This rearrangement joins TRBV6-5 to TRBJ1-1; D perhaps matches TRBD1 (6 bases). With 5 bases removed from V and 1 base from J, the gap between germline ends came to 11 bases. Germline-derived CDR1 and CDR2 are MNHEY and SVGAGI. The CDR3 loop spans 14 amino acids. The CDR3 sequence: CASSRDKPNTEAFF. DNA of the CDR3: TGTGCCAGCAGTAGGGACAAGCCGAACACTGAAGCTTTCTTT.

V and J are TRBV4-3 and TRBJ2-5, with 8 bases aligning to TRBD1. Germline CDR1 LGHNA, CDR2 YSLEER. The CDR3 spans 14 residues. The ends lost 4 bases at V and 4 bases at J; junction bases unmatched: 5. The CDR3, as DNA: TGCGCCAGCAGCCCGGCAGGGGGCGTAGAGACCCAGTACTTC. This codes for CASSPAGGVETQYF.

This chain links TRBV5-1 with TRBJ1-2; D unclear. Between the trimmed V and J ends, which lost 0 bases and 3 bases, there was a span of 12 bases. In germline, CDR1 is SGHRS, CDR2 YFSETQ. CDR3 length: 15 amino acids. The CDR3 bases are TGCGCCAGCAGCTTGGTTGGTGGGCCCGACTATGGCTACACCTTC. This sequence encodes CASSLVGGPDYGYTF.

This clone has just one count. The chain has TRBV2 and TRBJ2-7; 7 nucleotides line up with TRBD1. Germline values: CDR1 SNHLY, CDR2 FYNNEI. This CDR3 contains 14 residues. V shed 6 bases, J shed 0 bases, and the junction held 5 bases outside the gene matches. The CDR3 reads CASRTGQSSYEQYF. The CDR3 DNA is TGTGCCAGCAGGACGGGACAGAGCTCCTACGAGCAGTACTTC.

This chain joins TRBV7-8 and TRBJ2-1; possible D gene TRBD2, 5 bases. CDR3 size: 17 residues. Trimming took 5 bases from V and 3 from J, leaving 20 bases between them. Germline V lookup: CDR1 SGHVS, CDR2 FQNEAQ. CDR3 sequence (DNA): TGTGCCAGCAGCCGAGGGTCGGAGCGGCGCTTCTACAATGAGCAGTTCTTC. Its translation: CASSRGSERRFYNEQFF. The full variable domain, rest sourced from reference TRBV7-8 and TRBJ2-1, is GAGVSQSPRYKVAKRGQDVALRCDPISGHVSLFWYQQALGQGPEFLTYFQNEAQLDKSGLPSDRFFAERPEGSVSTLKIQRTQQEDSAVYLCASSRGSERRFYNEQFFGPGTRLTVL.

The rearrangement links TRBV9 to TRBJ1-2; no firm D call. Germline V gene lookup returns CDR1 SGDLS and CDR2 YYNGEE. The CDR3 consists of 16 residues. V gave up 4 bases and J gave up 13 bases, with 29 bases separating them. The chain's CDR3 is CASSPVLVGRITGITF. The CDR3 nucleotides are TGTGCCAGCAGCCCCGTATTGGTTGGGAGAATCACGGGTATCACCTTC.

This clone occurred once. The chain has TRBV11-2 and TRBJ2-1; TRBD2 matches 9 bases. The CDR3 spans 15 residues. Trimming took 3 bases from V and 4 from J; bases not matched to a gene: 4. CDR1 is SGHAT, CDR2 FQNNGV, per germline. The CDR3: CASSFRGGAYNEQFF. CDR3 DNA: TGTGCCAGCAGCTTCCGCGGGGGGGCGTACAATGAGCAGTTCTTC.

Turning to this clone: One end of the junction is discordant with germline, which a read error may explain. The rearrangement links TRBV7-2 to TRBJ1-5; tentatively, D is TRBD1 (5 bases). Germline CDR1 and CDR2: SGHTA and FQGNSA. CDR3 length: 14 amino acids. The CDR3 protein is CASSRIAGLQPQHF. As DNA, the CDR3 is TGTGCCAGCAGCCGCATCGCGGGGCTGCAGCCTCAGCATTTT.

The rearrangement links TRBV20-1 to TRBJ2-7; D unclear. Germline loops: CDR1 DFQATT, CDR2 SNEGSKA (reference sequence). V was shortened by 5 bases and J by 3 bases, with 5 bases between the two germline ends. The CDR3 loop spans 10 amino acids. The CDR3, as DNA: TGCAGTGCTGAGAACTACGAGCAGTACTTC. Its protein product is CSAENYEQYF.

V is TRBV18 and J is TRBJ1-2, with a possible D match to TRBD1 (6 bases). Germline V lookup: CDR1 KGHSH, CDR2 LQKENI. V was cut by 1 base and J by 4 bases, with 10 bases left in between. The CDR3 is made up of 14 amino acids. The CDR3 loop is CASSPRTDSYGYTF. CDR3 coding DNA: TGTGCCAGCTCACCACGGACAGATAGCTATGGCTACACCTTC.

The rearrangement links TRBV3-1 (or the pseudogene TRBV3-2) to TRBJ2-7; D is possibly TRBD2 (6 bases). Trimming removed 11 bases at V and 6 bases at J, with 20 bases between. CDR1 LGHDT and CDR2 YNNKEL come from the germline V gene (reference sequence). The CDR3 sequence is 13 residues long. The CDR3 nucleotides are TGTGCCTCAGAACCGCCAGGGAGGAGCGAGCAGTACTTC. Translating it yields CASEPPGRSEQYF.